This TCR beta chain was captured by sequencing in a study of cytomegalovirus exposure and HLA in healthy donors (TCRdb year 2017). Study-level background: According to an earlier analysis of a few hundred of the donors, about 179 million T cells yielded 100 million or so unique TCR beta sequences and about 300 Gb of sequence data. Besides the first cohort of more than 650 subjects, a separate validation cohort made up of 120 or so different subjects was used. Rather than drawing on any new phenotypic data, the later analysis identified candidate immune exposures from TCR beta sequences and the way those sequences occurred across donors. Donor age, sex, ethnicity and CMV serostatus were compiled together with the repertoire data. The aim of the study was to test whether cataloging public T cell receptors could identify signatures of past pathogen exposure. Among under 450 genotyped donors of the cohort, an average of around 240,000 unique TCR beta nucleotide sequences were sequenced per donor, roughly a sixth of them non-productive. Every discovery cohort repertoire had been produced on one sequencing platform. Because of strong linkage in the cohort, roughly five DR-DQ haplotypes were treated as single units for association and clustering. To predict cytomegalovirus infection status, the study brought together high-throughput TCR immunosequencing, statistical association of individual TCRs with disease status, and machine learning. The number of typed donors differed by locus: roughly 629-640 for A, B, C, DRB1 and DQB1; 500 to 550 for DQA1; around 580 for DPA1; and approximately 450 for DPB1. Both class I and class II loci were covered by HLA typing, at four-digit resolution. A later genetic analysis took genome-wide SNP genotypes for about 55% of the 666 donors and used that subset as a discovery cohort. Around 330 gigabases of sequencing data and tens of millions of unique TCR sequences made up an early release that covered roughly 670 HLA-typed donors. Among the roughly 410 genotyped donors, around 81% belonged to the genetic ancestry cluster associated with self-reported Caucasian donors. A later analysis re-analyzed previously published TCR beta repertoires from approximately 700 donors and added high-resolution HLA genotyping to study TCR occurrence patterns. The study profiled the T cell repertoires of hundreds of subjects by immunosequencing and related them to cytomegalovirus serostatus. An earlier analysis of 500 to 750 of the donors applied high-throughput TCR beta sequencing to assess whether each TCR beta V gene segment acted as functional or pseudogenic. The investigation overall reported the following: Several of the top co-occurrence clusters appeared to be linked to parvovirus B19, influenza, CMV and Epstein-Barr virus, according to a later analysis. The classifier was reported to diagnose cytomegalovirus status with high specificity and sensitivity in both the original and validation cohorts. An earlier analysis of approximately 500 of the donors showed that most TCR beta V segments appeared in productive rearrangements either about 87% or about 30% of the time, which broadly matched IMGT annotations. In a later genetic analysis, fewer N-insertions in productive TCRs were reported among donors in an Asian-associated ancestry cluster than the roughly 700-donor mean. A total of fewer than 200 TCR beta chains were listed by the study as associated with cytomegalovirus. Some IMGT-functional V segments, including TRBV6-2 and TRBV6-3, could not be told apart with the 87-base-pair reads, so those segments were excluded. Most CMV-associated TCR beta chains appeared to be HLA-restricted in a later analysis, and the HLA associations seemed to be driven largely by CMV exposure. In vitro tests confirmed that three of the cytomegalovirus-associated TCR beta chains recognize cytomegalovirus antigens. When HLA alleles, especially DR and DQ, strongly co-occurred, TCR associations were difficult to assign to individual alleles. V-gene and J-gene trimming of TCR beta chains was associated with a missense DCLRE1C variant in a later genetic analysis, and the association was replicated in an independent cohort. At a false discovery rate of 0.05, a later analysis linked some 17,000 TCR beta sequences to specific HLA alleles. Because counts were too low, some 17 rarely observed V segments, including chromosome 9 orphons, were left out of the earlier analysis of about 620 of the donors. In a later analysis, the rate of TCR association differed among HLA loci, with DRB1 alleles having the most associated TCRs and HLA-C alleles having the fewest. It was suggested by the authors that the approach could potentially be generalized to other disease states and immunological phenotypes. The only immune exposure information available for the cohort was CMV serostatus. A further reported finding was that TCR beta sequences accurately predicted the HLA-A and HLA-B alleles for most subjects in the first cohort. Linkage disequilibrium might explain the correlated functional status among segregating V segments, but an unknown experimental factor could not be excluded. The sequencing pipeline was judged likely to have produced a cluster of highly shared sequence variants as a technical artifact. While some public TCRs were present in many individuals, most TCR sequences turned up only very rarely across donors. In this cohort, only TCR beta chains were sequenced, and detectable features were limited by the absence of alpha or paired-chain data. In a later analysis, HLA-associated TCR beta chains showed more clonal expansion and lower generation probabilities than non-associated chains that were equally common. Sequencing depth was assumed to be roughly uniform across donors in the presence/absence analyses, though that assumption may not hold. Because HLA typing was unavailable for some donors at each locus, only the typed subset was used in association tests.

As for this clone: Its antigen target is currently unknown. It has no much larger one-base neighbor in the sample; base qualities were not kept.

Library method: the immunoSEQ multiplex PCR assay. The multiplex PCR relied on a mix of 60 forward primers for TCR Vbeta segments and 13 reverse primers for TCR Jbeta segments. The CDR3 region of rearranged TCR beta genes was amplified from genomic DNA by a multiplex PCR assay. Amplified TCR beta libraries were sequenced as 87-base-pair reads on the Illumina HiSeq System. The original pipeline was this. Across the 666 repertoires, a later analysis counted tens of millions of unique TCR beta chains, some 11 million of which were shared by at least two donors. To remove PCR and sequencing errors, raw reads were error-corrected and collapsed into unique sequences using a nearest-neighbor algorithm that merged closely related sequences. Alignment of CDR3 sequences to IMGT reference sequences was used to assign V, D and J gene segments. For a sequence to be retained, a match of at least six nucleotides was required to both a V gene segment and a J gene segment. Rearrangements were classified as productive when the CDR3 lacked stop codons and remained in frame with V and J, and all other rearrangements were classified as non-productive. CDR3 was defined according to IMGT convention as the region running from the second conserved V-encoded cysteine to the conserved J-encoded phenylalanine. Sequences without an unambiguous match to a single V gene segment were excluded from the earlier analysis of 500 to 700 of the donors. An earlier analysis of over 450 of the donors classified V segments as functional when productive rearrangements were above 56.7% and as segregating when the standard deviation between donors was above 5%. A statistical classification framework was built for diagnosing cytomegalovirus status from the catalog of TCR beta chain sequences. A later analysis assigned V and J genes by comparing TCR nucleotide sequences with IMGT/GENE-DB human TR gene sequences. In a later analysis, CDR3 sequences and most-parsimonious VDJ recombination scenarios were assigned using the TCRdist pipeline. A later analysis defined each TCR beta chain by its CDR3 amino acid sequence plus V-gene family, and excluded reads lacking a unique V-gene family. As a way to deal with suspected cross-contamination and a sequencing artifact, a later analysis dropped over 550 nucleotide sequences that were highly shared and had low generation probability. In a later analysis, a clonal expansion index was calculated for each public chain from normalized within-repertoire ranks of inferred template counts. Generation probabilities in a later analysis came from a VDJ recombination model fitted to out-of-frame rearrangements, and those results were checked against IGoR. A later analysis scored TCR-TCR, TCR-HLA and TCR-CMV co-occurrence with hypergeometric tests, applying a repertoire-size bias correction to TCR pairs. A later analysis estimated false discovery rates by permuting HLA or CMV assignments 20 times. In a later analysis, co-occurring TCRs were grouped with DBSCAN, and TCRdist sequence similarity was added when clustering was performed within HLA-allele-positive subsets. For co-occurrence clustering, repertoires with fewer than 30,000 or more than 120,000 public chains were excluded, along with five repertoires with anomalous nucleotide sharing. TCRdb obtained this table from immuneACCESS and retained in-frame rearrangements with V and J assigned. These tables miss some clones; where compared with another copy, unresolved V genes account for less than half of the shortfall, and the remainder is unexplained. That table gives V, J and clone size, and the DNA gave D and trimming. Recorded for this sample are 150,000 or so clones; around a tenth of them occurred a single time. Under 2% of the sample lies in the top ten.

V lost 2 bases and J lost 6 bases, and the count of bases not matched to a germline gene is 7. CDR1 and CDR2, per the germline V gene (reference sequence), are SGHKS and YYEKEE. Including the terminal cysteine and phenylalanine, the CDR3 comprises 14 residues. The only DNA kept is the CDR3, 42 bases in frame from the first base. The cohort was made up of 666 healthy bone marrow donors. At the time of sampling, all cohort members were nominally healthy, though unrecorded immune exposures were likely present. The donor was CMV seronegative and was included in the group of several hundred seronegative cohort members. A peripheral blood sample was provided by each donor, and peripheral blood mononuclear cells were used for TCR beta sequencing. Genomic DNA was extracted from the blood cell samples with the Qiagen DNeasy Blood Extraction Kit.

Sequencing was performed on PBMCs. The chain uses TRBV5-5 and TRBJ1-2, with 7 bases in between that match TRBD1. This clonotype was sampled from a man aged 45-65 years in good health and CMV-seronegative. The CDR3 loop reads CASSFQQGQDGYTF. The sequenced DNA is TGTGCCAGCAGCTTTCAACAGGGGCAGGATGGCTACACCTTC.